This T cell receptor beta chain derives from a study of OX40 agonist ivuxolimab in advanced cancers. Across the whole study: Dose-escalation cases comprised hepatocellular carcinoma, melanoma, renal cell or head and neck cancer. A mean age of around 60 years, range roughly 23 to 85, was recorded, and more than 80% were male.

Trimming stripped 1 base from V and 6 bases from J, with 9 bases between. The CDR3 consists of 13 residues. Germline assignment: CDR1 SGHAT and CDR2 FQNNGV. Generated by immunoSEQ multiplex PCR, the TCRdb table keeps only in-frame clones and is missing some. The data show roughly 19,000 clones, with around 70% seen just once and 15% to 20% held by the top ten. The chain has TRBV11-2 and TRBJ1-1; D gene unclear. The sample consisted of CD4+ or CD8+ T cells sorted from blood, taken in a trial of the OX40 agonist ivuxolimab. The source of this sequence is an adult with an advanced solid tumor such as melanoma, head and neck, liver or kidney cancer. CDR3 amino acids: CASSLGLRAEAFF. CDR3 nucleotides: TGTGCCAGCAGCTTAGGTCTCCGGGCTGAAGCTTTCTTT.